The 24 T cell receptor beta chains listed next were all sequenced from one sample in a study of PD-1 blockade in classical Hodgkin lymphoma. The time point was: cycle 4 day 1 (C4D1), after six to seven weeks of nivolumab. Patients all relapsed after autologous stem cell transplantation, and there was variation in brentuximab vedotin exposure. Repertoires were generated with immunoSEQ multiplex PCR, while TCRdb's copy carries only in-frame clones and drops some. Among 40,000 to 45,000 clones listed, approximately 67% were seen once. The input for sequencing was peripheral blood mononuclear cells (PBMCs), taken before the fourth cycle of nivolumab. Receptor source: a human donor with classical Hodgkin lymphoma.

This clone has a single count. The chain carries TRBV7-3 and TRBJ2-4, with D perhaps matching TRBD1 (6 bases). This CDR3 has 13 residues. The V and J ends lost 3 bases and 6 bases respectively, with 9 bases between them. Germline V gene data show CDR1 as SGHTA and CDR2 as FQGTGA. The CDR3 region has the DNA TGTGCCAGCAGCTTGGACAGAGCAAACATTCAGTACTTC. Its protein is CASSLDRANIQYF.

The rearrangement joins TRBV30 to TRBJ2-7; D is tentatively TRBD1 or TRBD2 (6 bases each). V lost 0 bases, J lost 3 bases, and 21 bases lay in between. Germline values: CDR1 GTSNPN, CDR2 SVGIG (reference sequence). The CDR3 has 17 amino acids. The CDR3 DNA follows: TGTGCCTGGAGTGTTGAGGGGGGACTGGGGTATTTCTACGAGCAGTACTTC. It translates to CAWSVEGGLGYFYEQYF.

V gene TRBV4-1 combines with J gene TRBJ1-5, with D unclear. This CDR3 has 16 residues. Germline CDR1 MGHRA, CDR2 YSYEKL. V dropped 7 bases and J dropped 5 bases, with 21 bases sitting between them. CDR3 protein: CASTFSGMPGDQPQHF. CDR3 sequence (DNA): TGCGCCAGCACCTTCTCGGGCATGCCTGGGGATCAGCCCCAGCATTTT.

Here the CDR3 reads CSVRTGGYQETQYF. CDR3 coding DNA: TGCAGCGTTCGGACAGGGGGGTACCAAGAGACCCAGTACTTC. V usage is TRBV29-1 and J usage is TRBJ2-5; 10 nucleotides agree with TRBD1. Germline V gene lookup returns CDR1 SQVTM and CDR2 ANQGSEA. J was trimmed by 0 bases and V by 5 bases; bases with no gene match: 3. The CDR3 spans 14 residues. The entire variable domain, with the rest obtained from reference TRBV29-1 and TRBJ2-5, is as follows: SAVISQKPSRDICQRGTSLTIQCQVDSQVTMMFWYRQQPGQSLTLIATANQGSEATYESGFVIDKFPISRPNLTFSTLTVSNMSPEDSSIYLCSVRTGGYQETQYFGPGTRLLVL.

This clone was counted between two and nine times. The CDR3 DNA reads as TGTGCCAGCAGCTTGTCTTCGGGTACAGGGTCTGGGGCCAACGTCCTGACTTTC. It translates to CASSLSSGTGSGANVLTF. The chain employs TRBV7-9 and TRBJ2-6; TRBD1 might be the D (6 bases). The germline V gene has CDR1 SEHNR and CDR2 FQNEAQ (reference sequence). Trimming pared 3 bases from V and 1 base from J, leaving 16 bases between. The CDR3 sequence is 18 residues long.

This clone was seen a single time. This chain connects TRBV7-9 to TRBJ2-1, with D unresolved. The CDR3 has 14 amino acids. V was pared by 5 bases and J by 3 bases, with 11 bases between. Germline values: CDR1 SEHNR, CDR2 FQNEAQ (reference sequence). Here the CDR3 DNA reads TGTGCCAGCAGCCCACAGTCTCTCTACAATGAGCAGTTCTTC. Protein: CASSPQSLYNEQFF.

This clone came up a few times. The rearrangement links TRBV4-2 to TRBJ1-2; 7 nucleotides line up with TRBD1. The ends lost 0 bases at V and 6 bases at J; junction bases unmatched: 10. The CDR3 has 16 amino acids. CDR1 and CDR2 (germline): LGHNA, YNFKEQ. The CDR3 loop reads CASSQDWDSPEDGYTF. The CDR3 nucleotides read TGTGCCAGCAGCCAAGATTGGGACAGCCCCGAGGATGGCTACACCTTC.

The chain uses TRBV27 and TRBJ1-1; no clear D. The CDR3 contains 13 residues. The ends were cut back, 11 bases at V and 1 base at J, with 14 bases in the middle. Germline V gene data show CDR1 as MNHEY and CDR2 as SMNVEV (reference sequence). CDR3 DNA sequence: TGTGCCGCCCTAGGTCCGGGGAACACTGAAGCTTTCTTT. Translating gives CAALGPGNTEAFF.

This clone was counted only a few times. The chain is built from TRBV7-9 and TRBJ1-2; the D is unclear. CDR3 size: 15 residues. V lost 8 bases and J 4 bases, leaving 20 bases between the germline ends. Germline V CDR1 and CDR2: SEHNR, FQNEAQ (reference sequence). CDR3 loop: CASQRAAGYSYGYTF. The CDR3 nucleotides read TGTGCCAGCCAGAGGGCGGCAGGCTACAGCTATGGCTACACCTTC.

This clone was recorded a few times. The chain combines TRBV29-1 with TRBJ1-1; D unclear. The CDR3 has 13 amino acids. Trimming shortened V by 7 bases and J by 5 bases, and 17 bases separated the two germline ends. In germline, CDR1 is SQVTM, CDR2 ANQGSEA. CDR3 sequence: CSATKGPGTEAFF. Written as DNA, the CDR3 is TGCAGCGCAACTAAAGGGCCGGGGACTGAAGCTTTCTTT.

This rearrangement joins TRBV29-1 to TRBJ2-3; D unclear. Trimming took 8 bases from V and 1 from J, leaving 7 bases between them. The V gene's germline CDR1 is SQVTM and CDR2 ANQGSEA. CDR3 length: 11 amino acids. CDR3 loop: CSIRGTDTQYF. As DNA, the CDR3 is TGCAGCATCCGGGGCACAGATACGCAGTATTTT.

The chain recombines TRBV5-1 with TRBJ1-3; D is ambiguous. The CDR3 has 16 amino acids. V was cut by 0 bases and J by 4 bases, with 14 bases left in between. Germline CDR1 reads SGHRS; CDR2 reads YFSETQ. The CDR3 DNA is TGCGCCAGCAGCTTGGAAGCAGGTCCGGAAGGAAACACCATATATTTT. This translates into CASSLEAGPEGNTIYF.

The chain couples TRBV5-5 to TRBJ2-7, with TRBD2 identical over 11 bases. Germline V gives CDR1 SGHKS, CDR2 YYEKEE (reference sequence). This CDR3 contains 15 residues. The V gene end was trimmed by 5 bases and the J gene end by 0 bases; junction bases not matched to a gene: 4. The CDR3 spells CASSRLAGNSYEQYF. As DNA, the CDR3 is TGTGCCAGCAGTAGACTAGCGGGGAACTCCTACGAGCAGTACTTC.

This clone has just one count. The V call is TRBV5-1, the J call TRBJ2-2; D call uncertain. V was pared by 0 bases and J by 3 bases, with 9 bases between. The CDR3 contains 15 residues. Per the germline V gene, CDR1 is SGHRS and CDR2 is YFSETQ. The DNA for the CDR3 is TGCGCCAGCAGCTTGGGACCGCAGGACACCGGGGAGCTGTTTTTT. It encodes CASSLGPQDTGELFF.

The gene calls are TRBV4-3 and TRBJ2-5; the D is unclear. Germline values: CDR1 LGHNA, CDR2 YSLEER. The V end lost 1 base, the J end lost 2 bases, and 11 bases lay between the germline ends. There are 15 residues in the CDR3. The CDR3 coding sequence is TGCGCCAGCAGCCAAGTAGACCGGGCTCAAGAGACCCAGTACTTC. This codes for CASSQVDRAQETQYF.

CDR3 DNA: TGTGCCAGCAGTTCCGCGGGGGGCGAATCACTCCACTTT. It is translated as CASSSAGGESLHF. V is TRBV6-5 and J is TRBJ1-6; TRBD1 might be the D (6 bases). The CDR3 sequence is 13 residues long. V was clipped by 4 bases and J by 16 bases, with 17 bases between them. Germline values: CDR1 MNHEY, CDR2 SVGAGI.

This clone is medium-sized by share. The chain employs TRBV5-6 and TRBJ1-1; D gene uncertain. The length of the CDR3 is 12 residues. Trimming stripped 4 bases from V and 4 bases from J, with 8 bases between. Germline loops: CDR1 SGHDT, CDR2 YYEEEE. In DNA, the CDR3 is TGTGCCAGCAGCGGCGGGTCCACTGAAGCTTTCTTT. Protein: CASSGGSTEAFF.

This clone appeared a single time. The V call is TRBV11-2, the J call TRBJ2-1, with 9 bases fitting TRBD1. After removal of 2 bases from V and 8 bases from J, the junction contained 10 bases not matched to a gene. This CDR3 spans 16 amino acids. Germline loops: CDR1 SGHAT, CDR2 FQNNGV. The CDR3 DNA sequence: TGTGCCAGCAGCTTAATCCCTACAGGGGGCTGGCATGAGCAGTTCTTC. It translates to CASSLIPTGGWHEQFF.

This clone has a handful of counts. The CDR3 DNA is TGTGCCAGTAGTCAAGAGGGGGCGCGGGAGACCCAGTACTTC. This encodes CASSQEGARETQYF. V and J are TRBV19 and TRBJ2-5; 7 nucleotides match TRBD1. Germline CDR1 reads LNHDA; CDR2 reads SQIVND (reference sequence). Unmatched junction bases numbered 8, after V lost 5 bases and J lost 5 bases. This CDR3 region has 14 residues.

The V call is TRBV19, the J call TRBJ2-3, with no clear D. The germline V gene encodes CDR1 LNHDA and CDR2 SQIVND (reference sequence). Trimming cost V 0 bases and J 1 base, with 14 bases left between them. There are 17 residues in the CDR3. The CDR3 here is CASSIDFSSSGTDTQYF. The CDR3 nucleotides are TGTGCCAGTAGTATAGATTTTTCATCGAGCGGCACAGATACGCAGTATTTT.

The chain carries TRBV11-2 and TRBJ2-2; D may be TRBD2 (5 bases). Germline lookup yields CDR1 SGHAT and CDR2 FQNNGV. CDR3 length: 14 amino acids. V shed 1 base and J shed 8 bases, with 11 bases lying between them. CDR3 sequence: CASSLGPGGGELFF. The CDR3 DNA follows: TGTGCCAGCAGCTTAGGTCCTGGAGGAGGGGAGCTGTTTTTT. Complete variable domain (other parts from reference TRBV11-2 and TRBJ2-2): EAGVAQSPRYKIIEKRQSVAFWCNPISGHATLYWYQQILGQGPKLLIQFQNNGVVDDSQLPKDRFSAERLKGVDSTLKIQPAKLEDSAVYLCASSLGPGGGELFFGEGSRLTVL.

The chain has TRBV7-2 and TRBJ1-2; 9 nucleotides agree with TRBD1. Germline values: CDR1 SGHTA, CDR2 FQGNSA. The CDR3 is 14 residues long. Trimming at V came to 4 bases and at J to 4 bases, leaving 4 bases not matched to a gene. CDR3: CASSYGQGPYGYTF. In DNA, the CDR3 is TGTGCCAGCAGCTACGGACAGGGGCCCTATGGCTACACCTTC.

The rearrangement links TRBV5-4 to TRBJ1-5; D call uncertain. Between the trimmed V and J ends, which lost 1 base and 6 bases, there was a span of 5 bases. CDR3 length: 12 residues. The germline gives CDR1 SGHNT, CDR2 YYREEE (reference sequence). For the CDR3, the DNA is TGTGCCAGCAGCTTGTTGGGTCAGCCCCAGCATTTT. Protein sequence: CASSLLGQPQHF.

The CDR3 coding sequence is TGTGCCAGCAGCTCCCACCCGGGCGGGGAGCTGTTTTTT. Amino acid sequence: CASSSHPGGELFF. The chain carries TRBV11-3 and TRBJ2-2; D gene unclear. The germline V gene encodes CDR1 SGHNT and CDR2 YENEEA. The V and J ends lost 4 bases and 7 bases respectively, with 10 bases between them. The CDR3 is 13 amino acids.